A single sample is the source of the 8 T cell receptor beta chains below, sequenced in a study of T cell clonotyping in hematopoietic cell transplantation. Generated by immunoSEQ multiplex PCR, the TCRdb table keeps only in-frame clones and is missing some. The sample lists tens of thousands of clones; 93% were seen once. As for time point: recipient sample about 28 days before transplant, after cytoreduction. This specimen was peripheral blood mononuclear cells, taken before stem cell transplant. All receptors come from a man aged 45-60 years with acute myeloid leukemia. Some clones in this sample may be carry-over from other donors' samples.

CDR3 in amino acids: CASSLKPYQPYNEQFF. As DNA, the CDR3 is TGTGCCAGCAGTTTGAAGCCGTACCAACCCTACAATGAGCAGTTCTTC. The rearrangement joins TRBV27 to TRBJ2-1; D is uncertain. Per the germline V gene, CDR1 is MNHEY and CDR2 is SMNVEV (reference sequence). With 3 bases removed from V and 2 bases from J, the gap between germline ends came to 14 bases. This CDR3 is 16 amino acids long.

The chain has TRBV11-2 and TRBJ2-2, with D tentatively TRBD1 (6 bases). CDR3 length equals 16 residues. V lost 4 bases to trimming and J lost 3 bases, with 15 bases between them. CDR1 is SGHAT, CDR2 FQNNGV, per germline. CDR3 residues: CASSSPGAGDTGELFF. CDR3 nucleotides: TGTGCCAGCAGCTCCCCAGGGGCCGGGGACACCGGGGAGCTGTTTTTT.

The chain joins TRBV19 to TRBJ1-5, with TRBD1 matching 7 bases. Trimming removed 0 bases from V and 3 bases from J; junction bases left unmatched: 11. The germline CDR1 and CDR2 sequences are LNHDA and SQIVND (reference sequence). The CDR3 contains 18 residues. Written as DNA, the CDR3 is TGTGCCAGTAGTATAGATTGGGGGGACAGTACGCCCAATCAGCCCCAGCATTTT. This sequence encodes CASSIDWGDSTPNQPQHF.

The chain joins TRBV5-1 to TRBJ1-1; D is perhaps TRBD1 (5 bases). V was trimmed by 0 bases and J by 0 bases, leaving 6 bases between them. Germline V lookup: CDR1 SGHRS, CDR2 YFSETQ. There are 14 residues in the CDR3. CDR3 sequence: CASSLEGLNTEAFF. The DNA of the CDR3 is TGCGCCAGCAGCTTGGAGGGACTGAACACTGAAGCTTTCTTT.

V and J are TRBV28 and TRBJ2-7; 9 nucleotides line up with TRBD2. CDR1 and CDR2 from the germline V gene are MDHEN and SYDVKM. With V trimmed by 6 bases and J by 2 bases, 11 bases remained unmatched. The CDR3 runs 16 residues. The CDR3: CASSTVGAGGPYEQYF. The CDR3 DNA is TGTGCCAGCAGCACCGTTGGAGCGGGAGGCCCCTACGAGCAGTACTTC.

V gene TRBV30 combines with J gene TRBJ1-6; D perhaps matches TRBD1 (5 bases). The CDR3 sequence is 16 residues long. Germline CDR1 and CDR2: GTSNPN and SVGIG (reference sequence). Trimming took off 1 base at V and 5 bases at J, with 15 bases between the two ends. The CDR3: CAWSAGTGTNNSPLHF. The CDR3 DNA is TGTGCCTGGAGTGCAGGAACCGGGACCAATAATTCACCCCTCCACTTT. The full variable domain, completed using reference TRBV30 and TRBJ1-6, is SQTIHQWPATLVQPVGSPLSLECTVEGTSNPNLYWYRQAAGRGLQLLFYSVGIGQISSEVPQNLSASRPQDRQFILSSKKLLLSDSGFYLCAWSAGTGTNNSPLHFGNGTRLTVT.

The chain employs TRBV2 and TRBJ1-5, with TRBD1 matching 7 bases. The trim removed 6 bases at V and 11 bases at J, leaving 10 bases unmatched. The length of the CDR3 is 13 residues. Germline CDR1 SNHLY, CDR2 FYNNEI. The CDR3 DNA reads TGTGCCAGCAGAGGACAGGCCCCAGGGTCCCAGCATTTT. This codes for CASRGQAPGSQHF.

The rearrangement uses TRBV7-2 and TRBJ2-1; 8 bases agree with TRBD2. Looked up from germline, CDR1 is SGHTA and CDR2 is FQGNSA. The CDR3 is made up of 15 amino acids. The J segment lost 4 bases and the V segment lost 5 bases, leaving 7 bases of the junction unmatched. The CDR3 protein is CASSRAGLDYNEQFF. The CDR3 bases are TGTGCCAGCAGCCGGGCGGGACTAGATTACAATGAGCAGTTCTTC.